Listed here are 9 T cell receptor beta chains from one sample, sequenced in a study of cytomegalovirus exposure and HLA in healthy donors. PCR employed 60 Vbeta and 13 Jbeta primers. Using immunoSEQ multiplex PCR, the repertoire was profiled, and TCRdb retains in-frame clones only, with some absent. The data contain roughly 92,000 clones, roughly three quarters of them seen just once; the ten biggest clones take up around 25%. Sequenced material: PBMCs. The receptors were gathered from a woman in her 50s in good health and CMV-seropositive.

V usage is TRBV19 and J usage is TRBJ1-2; D not certain. V dropped 5 bases and J dropped 6 bases, with 13 bases sitting between them. Germline CDR1 LNHDA, CDR2 SQIVND (reference sequence). The CDR3 covers 13 residues. CDR3 bases: TGTGCCAGTAGTCACAGCCATCTGGATGGCTACACCTTC. Its protein is CASSHSHLDGYTF.

V is TRBV19 and J is TRBJ2-2; 7 positions match TRBD2. With V trimmed by 11 bases and J by 5 bases, 8 bases remained unmatched. Germline CDR1 reads LNHDA; CDR2 reads SQIVND (reference sequence). The CDR3 is 13 residues long. The CDR3 bases are TGTGCCGCAGGGAGGGGTTTTACCGGGGAGCTGTTTTTT. Protein sequence: CAAGRGFTGELFF.

As concerns this clone: Within the sample, other DNA sequences also encode this same CDR3. The chain joins TRBV15 to TRBJ2-1; TRBD2 matches 14 bases. The CDR3 spans 17 residues. V shed 0 bases and J 8 bases; nucleotides not matched to a gene: 6. The germline CDR1 and CDR2 sequences are LNHNV and YYDKDF (reference sequence). The CDR3 sequence is CATSRDRLAGGTHEQFF. CDR3 nucleotides: TGTGCCACCAGCAGAGATCGACTAGCGGGAGGGACGCATGAGCAGTTCTTC.

This clone was detected only a few times. The V call is TRBV7-8, the J call TRBJ1-1, with D maybe TRBD1 (5 bases). V was clipped by 1 base and J by 7 bases, with 13 bases between them. The CDR3 loop spans 14 amino acids. CDR1 is SGHVS, CDR2 FQNEAQ, per germline. The CDR3 region is CASSLDGTLDEAFF. Written as DNA, the CDR3 is TGTGCCAGCAGCTTAGACGGGACTCTCGATGAAGCTTTCTTT.

The chain employs TRBV5-1 and TRBJ2-5, with TRBD1 matching 7 bases. CDR3 length: 14 amino acids. Per the germline V gene, CDR1 is SGHRS and CDR2 is YFSETQ. With 2 bases clipped from V and 2 bases from J, the junction kept 3 bases outside the gene matches. The CDR3 spells CASSFGQAQETQYF. The CDR3, as DNA: TGCGCCAGCAGCTTTGGACAGGCGCAAGAGACCCAGTACTTC.

A few counts support this clone. V gene TRBV6-1 combines with J gene TRBJ2-2, with D tentatively TRBD1 (6 bases). V lost 5 bases, J lost 6 bases, and 10 bases lay in between. Germline loops: CDR1 MNHNS, CDR2 SASEGT. The CDR3 has 13 amino acids. CDR3 amino acids: CASSPNRAGELFF. The CDR3 DNA is TGTGCCAGCAGTCCCAACAGGGCCGGGGAGCTGTTTTTT.

This chain's CDR3 is CASSIGGGEQYF. In DNA, the CDR3 is TGTGCCAGTAGTATAGGTGGCGGCGAGCAGTACTTC. J is TRBJ2-7 and V is TRBV19; D uncertain. This CDR3 has 12 residues. The V end was cut by 1 base, the J end by 6 bases, with 7 bases between. The germline V gene encodes CDR1 LNHDA and CDR2 SQIVND (reference sequence). Based on the CDR3 plus reference TRBV19 and TRBJ2-7, the full variable domain is DGGITQSPKYLFRKEGQNVTLSCEQNLNHDAMYWYRQDPGQGLRLIYYSQIVNDFQKGDIAEGYSVSREKKESFPLTVTSAQKNPTAFYLCASSIGGGEQYFGPGTRLTVT.

The genes are TRBV6-5 and TRBJ1-3; possible D gene TRBD1, 5 bases. The CDR3 runs to 15 residues. Looked up from germline, CDR1 is MNHEY and CDR2 is SVGAGI. Trimming removed 4 bases at V and 0 bases at J, with 10 bases between. The CDR3 nucleotides are TGTGCCAGCAGTTCAGGGTTCAGCTCTGGAAACACCATATATTTT. Amino acid sequence: CASSSGFSSGNTIYF.

J is TRBJ1-5 and V is TRBV27; D gene ambiguous. This CDR3 has 13 residues. Germline V gene lookup returns CDR1 MNHEY and CDR2 SMNVEV (reference sequence). V was clipped by 2 bases and J by 6 bases, with 8 bases between them. The CDR3 is CASSLVGSQPQHF. The CDR3 DNA reads as TGTGCCAGCAGTTTAGTCGGGAGTCAGCCCCAGCATTTT.